Listed here is a single T cell receptor (beta chain). Its specificity is unknown. These data belong to a study of post-analysis software for immune sequencing data. Study outcomes and limitations: Included in a set of five TRBV segments more frequent in patients than controls were TRBV5-6, TRBV5-1 and TRBV20-1.

This CDR3 contains 12 residues. CDR1 and CDR2 (germline): DFQATT, SNEGSKA (reference sequence). Tagging with unique molecular identifiers was a feature of the TCR beta cDNA libraries. Each CDR3 protein gets one entry after TCRdb re-called the PCR reads with MiXCR. The sample has about 680,000 distinct CDR3 sequences, 55% to 60% seen once; the top ten hold approximately 10%. The sequence derives from a girl aged 2 to 10 with multiple sclerosis. The source material was blood. The chain links TRBV20-1 to TRBJ2-7, with 8 bases fitting TRBD2. Matching the DNA end better, TRBJ2-5 makes the J call doubtful. The CDR3 loop is CSASGRGETQYF. CDR3 nucleotide sequence: TGCAGTGCTAGCGGGAGGGGGGAGACCCAGTACTTC.